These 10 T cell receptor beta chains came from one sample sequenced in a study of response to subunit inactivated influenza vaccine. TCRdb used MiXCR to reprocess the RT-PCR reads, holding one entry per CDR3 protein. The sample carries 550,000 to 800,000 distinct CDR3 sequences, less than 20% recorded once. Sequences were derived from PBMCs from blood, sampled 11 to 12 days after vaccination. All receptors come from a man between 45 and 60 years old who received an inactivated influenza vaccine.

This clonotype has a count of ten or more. CDR3 bases: TGCGCCAGCAGCGCCTTACTAGCGGGAATGGGGCAGTTCTTC. Encoded protein: CASSALLAGMGQFF. This rearrangement joins TRBV5-1 to TRBJ2-1; 10 bases map to TRBD2. The V and J ends lost 4 bases and 12 bases, in that order; junction bases with no gene match: 10. CDR3 length equals 14 residues. Per the germline V gene, CDR1 is SGHRS and CDR2 is YFSETQ.

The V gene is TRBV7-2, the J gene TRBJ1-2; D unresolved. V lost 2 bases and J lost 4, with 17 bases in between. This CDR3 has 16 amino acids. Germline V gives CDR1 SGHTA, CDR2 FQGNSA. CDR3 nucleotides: TGTGCCAGCAGCTTAAGTATATCTCGAGAAGCCTATGGCTACACCTTC. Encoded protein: CASSLSISREAYGYTF.

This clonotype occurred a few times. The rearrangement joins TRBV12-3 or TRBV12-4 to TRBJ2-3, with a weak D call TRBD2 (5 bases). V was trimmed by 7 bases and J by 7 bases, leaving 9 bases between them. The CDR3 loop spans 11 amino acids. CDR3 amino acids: CASTGVYTQYF. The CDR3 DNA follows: TGTGCCAGCACCGGGGTATATACGCAGTATTTT.

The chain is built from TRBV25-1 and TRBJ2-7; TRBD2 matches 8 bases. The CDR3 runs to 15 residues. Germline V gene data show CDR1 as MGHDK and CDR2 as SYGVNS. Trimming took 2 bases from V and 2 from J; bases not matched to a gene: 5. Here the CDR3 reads CASSETSGAPYEQYF. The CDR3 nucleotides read TGTGCCAGCAGTGAAACTAGCGGAGCCCCCTACGAGCAGTACTTC.

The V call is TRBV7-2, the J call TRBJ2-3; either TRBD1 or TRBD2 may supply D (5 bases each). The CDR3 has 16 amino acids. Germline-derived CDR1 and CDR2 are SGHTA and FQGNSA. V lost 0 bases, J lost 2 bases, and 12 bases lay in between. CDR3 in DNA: TGTGCCAGCAGCTTAGCTGGGACGAAGAACACAGATACGCAGTATTTT. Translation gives CASSLAGTKNTDTQYF.

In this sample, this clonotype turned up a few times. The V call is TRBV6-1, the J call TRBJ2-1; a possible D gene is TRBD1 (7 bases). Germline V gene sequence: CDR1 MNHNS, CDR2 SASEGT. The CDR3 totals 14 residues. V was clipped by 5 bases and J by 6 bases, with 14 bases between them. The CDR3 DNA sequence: TGTGCCAGCAGTATCCGACAGGGAGGCAATGAGCAGTTCTTC. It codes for CASSIRQGGNEQFF.

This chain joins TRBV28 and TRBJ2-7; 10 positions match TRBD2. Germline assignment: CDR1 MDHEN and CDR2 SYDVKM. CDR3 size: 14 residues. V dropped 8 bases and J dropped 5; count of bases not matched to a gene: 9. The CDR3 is CASCPSGSYNEQYF. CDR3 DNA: TGTGCCAGCTGTCCTAGCGGGAGTTATAACGAGCAGTACTTC.

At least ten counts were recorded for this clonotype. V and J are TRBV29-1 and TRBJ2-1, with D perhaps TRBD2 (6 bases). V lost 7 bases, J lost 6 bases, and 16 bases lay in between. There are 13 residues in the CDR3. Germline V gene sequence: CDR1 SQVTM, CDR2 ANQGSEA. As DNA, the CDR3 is TGCAGCGCCGCATATCTAGCGCCCAATGAGCAGTTCTTC. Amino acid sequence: CSAAYLAPNEQFF.

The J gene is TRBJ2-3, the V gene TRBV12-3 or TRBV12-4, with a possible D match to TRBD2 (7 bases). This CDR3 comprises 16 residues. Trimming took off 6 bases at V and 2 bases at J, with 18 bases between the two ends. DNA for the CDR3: TGTGCCAGCAGCCCCGGAGGGGCGGGGGCCACAGATACGCAGTATTTT. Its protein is CASSPGGAGATDTQYF.

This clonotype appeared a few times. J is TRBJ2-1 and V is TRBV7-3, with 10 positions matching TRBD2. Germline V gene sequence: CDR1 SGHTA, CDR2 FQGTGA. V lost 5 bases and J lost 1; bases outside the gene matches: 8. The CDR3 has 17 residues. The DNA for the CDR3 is TGTGCCAGCAGCCCGGGACTAGCGTTAGGGTCCTACAATGAGCAGTTCTTC. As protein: CASSPGLALGSYNEQFF.